This TCR beta chain was found in a study of T cell repertoires in cytomegalovirus infection. Study context: From public TCR beta signatures came an indication of both CMV infection and matching HLA type. Study-level findings and limits: Accumulated public TCR beta family frequency recognized individuals carrying CMV together with the relevant HLA. CMV-specific TCR beta clonotypes restricted by HLA-C were the ones dominating the ex vivo response.

The V and J ends lost 2 bases and 12 bases respectively, with 20 bases between them. There are 15 residues in the CDR3. The germline V gene encodes CDR1 SGHTA and CDR2 FQGTGA. TCRdb reprocessed the reads via MiXCR and lists one record per CDR3 protein. The sample shows 50,000 or so distinct CDR3 sequences, roughly 19% of them seen only once. A note on this clonotype: The antigen remains undetermined.

This sequence was found in a human donor in good health (CMV status not recorded). Some clones in this sample may be carry-over from other donors' samples. Sequencing was performed on CD8+ T cells from cultured PBMCs, taken from culture after CMV antigen stimulation. The J gene is TRBJ2-1, the V gene TRBV7-3; TRBD2 might be the D (5 bases). The CDR3 bases are TGTGCCAGCAGCTTAGGCTCGGGGTCGGCGAGGGTGCAGTTCTTC. It is translated as CASSLGSGSARVQFF.